This T cell receptor beta chain came from a study of early T cells in non-severe SARS-CoV-2 infection. Trimming removed 5 bases at V and 4 bases at J, with 15 bases between. Germline V gives CDR1 SEHNR, CDR2 FQNEAQ (reference sequence). The CDR3 runs to 15 residues. TCRdb passed the 5' RACE reads through MiXCR, listing each CDR3 protein once. The sample shows some 49,000 distinct CDR3 sequences, over 9.5% of them seen only once. This chain uses TRBV7-9 with TRBJ1-3; TRBD1 might be the D (6 bases). The sequenced material came from whole blood. This sequence originates from an adult who was a healthcare worker with PCR-confirmed SARS-CoV-2 infection or an uninfected control (not recorded which). The chain's CDR3 is CASSPDGGPGNTIYF. In DNA form, the CDR3 reads TGTGCCAGCAGCCCCGACGGGGGGCCCGGAAACACCATATATTTT.